This T cell receptor beta chain is drawn from a study of cytomegalovirus exposure and HLA in healthy donors. Broader study findings: It was reported that the classifier diagnosed cytomegalovirus status with high specificity and sensitivity in both the original and validation cohorts.

With 3 bases removed from V and 2 bases from J, the gap between germline ends came to 12 bases. Germline-derived CDR1 and CDR2 are SGHRS and YFSETQ. The CDR3 totals 14 residues. Regarding this clone: Its cognate antigen is unknown.

TCRdb's copy holds only in-frame clones and misses some; the assay was immunoSEQ multiplex PCR. The sample has roughly 71,000 clones; around 94% are singletons. The chain has TRBV5-1 and TRBJ2-7, with TRBD2 as a possible D gene (6 bases). The receptor was isolated from a woman aged 18-35 years in good health and CMV-seronegative. Material: PBMCs. For the CDR3, the DNA is TGCGCCAGCAGCTGGGGCGGGACGGCCTACGAGCAGTACTTC. Its protein product is CASSWGGTAYEQYF.